These 21 T cell receptor beta chains were all obtained from the same sample, sequenced in a study of cytomegalovirus exposure and HLA in healthy donors. This PCR relied on a set of 60 Vbeta primers and 13 Jbeta primers. Clones were read by immunoSEQ multiplex PCR, and TCRdb kept only the in-frame ones, dropping some. The table includes over 200,000 clones, about three quarters detected once. The sequencing sample was made of PBMCs. These receptors all come from a male donor in good health and CMV-seronegative.

V and J are TRBV5-1 and TRBJ1-3, with 7 bases matching TRBD1. This CDR3 is built from 15 residues. The germline V gene has CDR1 SGHRS and CDR2 YFSETQ. J was trimmed by 4 bases and V by 4 bases; bases with no gene match: 8. The CDR3 DNA follows: TGCGCCAGCAGCGGAACAGGGGTTCCCGGAAACACCATATATTTT. Translation: CASSGTGVPGNTIYF.

Concerning this clone: Distinct nucleotide sequences in the sample also encode this CDR3. CDR3 in amino acids: CASSLGDRGTEAFF. The CDR3 DNA follows: TGTGCCAGCAGCTTGGGAGACAGGGGCACTGAAGCTTTCTTT. V usage is TRBV5-4 and J usage is TRBJ1-1; 8 nucleotides match TRBD1. The V gene end was trimmed by 0 bases and the J gene end by 4 bases; junction bases not matched to a gene: 2. The CDR3 runs to 14 residues. Per the germline V gene, CDR1 is SGHNT and CDR2 is YYREEE (reference sequence).

The chain combines TRBV7-7 with TRBJ2-7; TRBD1 matches 9 bases. Germline V gene data show CDR1 as SSHAT and CDR2 as FNYEAQ (reference sequence). J was trimmed by 4 bases and V by 6 bases; bases with no gene match: 10. The CDR3 has 15 amino acids. CDR3 sequence: CASSFRRGQGYEQYF. Written as DNA, the CDR3 is TGTGCCAGCAGTTTTAGAAGGGGACAGGGATACGAGCAGTACTTC.

The chain is built from TRBV7-2 and TRBJ1-4; TRBD1 might be the D (5 bases). This CDR3 contains 15 residues. Trimming cost V 7 bases and J 8 bases, with 20 bases left between them. Germline assignment: CDR1 SGHTA and CDR2 FQGNSA. The CDR3 nucleotides are TGTGCCAGCACCATTTCAGGGAAGGTCGGAGAAAAACTGTTTTTT. Its protein product is CASTISGKVGEKLFF. The whole variable domain, filled in from reference TRBV7-2 and TRBJ1-4, reads GAGVSQSPSNKVTEKGKDVELRCDPISGHTALYWYRQSLGQGLEFLIYFQGNSAPDKSGLPSDRFSAERTGGSVSTLTIQRTQQEDSAVYLCASTISGKVGEKLFFGSGTQLSVL.

This chain joins TRBV2 and TRBJ1-1, with TRBD1 matching over 7 bases. V shed 4 bases and J 13 bases; nucleotides not matched to a gene: 12. Germline values: CDR1 SNHLY, CDR2 FYNNEI. The CDR3 runs 13 residues. As DNA, the CDR3 is TGTGCCAGCAGTGCCGGGACAGTGATCCAAAGTTTCTTT. Its translation is CASSAGTVIQSFF.

This chain links TRBV29-1 with TRBJ2-5, with 7 bases lining up with TRBD2. V lost 4 bases and J lost 3; bases outside the gene matches: 2. This CDR3 contains 12 residues. CDR1 and CDR2 (germline): SQVTM, ANQGSEA. CDR3 in amino acids: CSVGLAEETQYF. CDR3 coding DNA: TGCAGCGTTGGGCTAGCGGAAGAGACCCAGTACTTC.

This chain uses TRBV7-6 with TRBJ2-7, with 7 nucleotides matching TRBD1. CDR3 length equals 13 residues. The V gene end was trimmed by 5 bases and the J gene end by 3 bases; junction bases not matched to a gene: 4. Germline CDR1 reads SGHVS; CDR2 reads FNYEAQ. CDR3 residues: CASSRDSRYEQYF. The CDR3 nucleotides read TGTGCCAGCAGCCGGGACAGTCGCTACGAGCAGTACTTC.

This clone has more than one count but fewer than ten. The chain uses TRBV29-1 and TRBJ2-7; 7 positions agree with TRBD2. The CDR3 runs to 12 residues. Germline CDR1 SQVTM, CDR2 ANQGSEA. Here the CDR3 reads CATSSGAYEQYF. Here the CDR3 DNA reads TGCGCGACGTCTAGCGGAGCCTACGAGCAGTACTTC.

The J gene is TRBJ1-2, the V gene TRBV5-1; TRBD1 matches 7 bases. Trimming took 4 bases from V and 5 from J; bases not matched to a gene: 5. CDR3 length equals 13 residues. Germline V CDR1 and CDR2: SGHRS, YFSETQ. In DNA form, the CDR3 reads TGCGCCAGCAGCCCCGGACAGGTGTATGGCTACACCTTC. Protein sequence: CASSPGQVYGYTF.

The rearrangement joins TRBV15 to TRBJ1-3; possible D gene TRBD1, 5 bases. V lost 9 bases and J lost 0, with 9 bases in between. The germline CDR1 and CDR2 sequences are LNHNV and YYDKDF (reference sequence). This CDR3 is built from 13 residues. CDR3 region: CATTRASGNTIYF. In DNA form, the CDR3 reads TGTGCCACGACCAGGGCCTCTGGAAACACCATATATTTT.

The chain employs TRBV6-1 and TRBJ1-2, with 8 nucleotides matching TRBD1. CDR1 is MNHNS and CDR2 is SASEGT in the germline V gene. The V gene end was trimmed by 4 bases and the J gene end by 7 bases; junction bases not matched to a gene: 11. The CDR3 spans 15 residues. The CDR3 spells CASSGSGTGGSGYTF. CDR3 coding DNA: TGTGCCAGCAGTGGTTCCGGGACAGGAGGGTCTGGCTACACCTTC.

The chain joins TRBV5-6 to TRBJ2-2; TRBD1 agrees at 9 bases. The CDR3 spans 15 residues. Germline loops: CDR1 SGHDT, CDR2 YYEEEE. The V and J ends lost 3 bases and 5 bases, in that order; junction bases with no gene match: 5. DNA of the CDR3: TGTGCCAGCAGCTCCCGGGACAGGGAGACCGGGGAGCTGTTTTTT. As protein: CASSSRDRETGELFF.

The chain joins TRBV7-7 to TRBJ2-5; D is unresolved. The CDR3 is 13 amino acids. Trimming removed 5 bases at V and 5 bases at J, with 12 bases between. Germline V CDR1 and CDR2: SSHAT, FNYEAQ (reference sequence). CDR3 amino acids: CASSPGLWETQYF. DNA for the CDR3: TGTGCCAGCAGCCCTGGGCTTTGGGAGACCCAGTACTTC.

V is TRBV2 and J is TRBJ2-1; TRBD1 agrees at 9 bases. This CDR3 region has 14 residues. J was trimmed by 5 bases and V by 4 bases; bases with no gene match: 3. Germline CDR1 and CDR2: SNHLY and FYNNEI. The CDR3 region has the DNA TGTGCCAGCAGTGTTCGGGACAGGGACAATGAGCAGTTCTTC. Translation gives CASSVRDRDNEQFF.

The rearrangement links TRBV6-5 to TRBJ2-1, with 12 bases matching TRBD2. Germline CDR1 is MNHEY and CDR2 is SVGAGI. The CDR3 consists of 15 residues. Trimming at V came to 6 bases and at J to 7 bases, leaving 7 bases not matched to a gene. DNA of the CDR3: TGTGCCAGCAGCCGGACTAGCGGGGAGAGGAATGAGCAGTTCTTC. This sequence encodes CASSRTSGERNEQFF.

The gene calls are TRBV30 and TRBJ2-5; 11 bases align to TRBD2. The junction had 12 bases not matched to a gene; V was cut back by 7 bases and J by 5 bases. Germline V gene sequence: CDR1 GTSNPN, CDR2 SVGIG (reference sequence). The CDR3 length is 15 residues. CDR3 region: CASHSGRAATETQYF. DNA for the CDR3: TGTGCCTCTCATAGCGGGAGGGCCGCGACGGAGACCCAGTACTTC.

The rearrangement uses TRBV7-9 and TRBJ1-2, with 9 bases lining up with TRBD1. There are 16 residues in the CDR3. Trimming removed 5 bases from V and 8 bases from J; junction bases left unmatched: 15. Germline V gives CDR1 SEHNR, CDR2 FQNEAQ (reference sequence). CDR3 DNA: TGTGCCAGCAGCCGAGACCGGACAGGGGAAACTTGGGGCTACACCTTC. Protein: CASSRDRTGETWGYTF. Filled out from reference TRBV7-9 and TRBJ1-2, the complete variable domain reads DTGVSQNPRHKITKRGQNVTFRCDPISEHNRLYWYRQTLGQGPEFLTYFQNEAQLEKSRLLSDRFSAERPKGSFSTLEIQRTEQGDSAMYLCASSRDRTGETWGYTFGSGTRLTVV.

A few counts support this clone. The gene calls are TRBV4-3 and TRBJ2-7, with 12 nucleotides matching TRBD1. Germline CDR1 and CDR2: LGHNA and YSLEER. The V segment lost 1 base and the J segment 0 bases; nucleotides outside the gene matches: 10. The CDR3 spans 19 residues. The chain's CDR3 is CASSQVWGQGASSSYEQYF. The CDR3 coding sequence is TGCGCCAGCAGCCAAGTTTGGGGACAGGGGGCGTCTAGCTCCTACGAGCAGTACTTC.

This clone appeared a single time. This chain's CDR3 is CASSEVRRRTYEQYF. CDR3 sequence (DNA): TGCGCCAGCAGTGAGGTTCGTAGAAGAACCTACGAGCAGTACTTC. This chain links TRBV10-1 with TRBJ2-7; D not certain. Deletions cut 2 bases from V and 2 bases from J, with 13 bases between. The CDR3 is 15 amino acids. Germline CDR1 reads WNHNN; CDR2 reads SYGVQD (reference sequence).

The rearrangement links TRBV5-1 to TRBJ2-7, with TRBD1 matching over 9 bases. CDR3 length: 14 amino acids. The germline V gene encodes CDR1 SGHRS and CDR2 YFSETQ. V trimming: 3 bases; J trimming: 3 bases; junction bases outside the gene matches: 4. CDR3 bases: TGCGCCAGCAGCTACCGACAGGGGGGCTACGAGCAGTACTTC. Its translation is CASSYRQGGYEQYF.

The chain uses TRBV6-4 and TRBJ1-1; no reliable D call. V was pared by 0 bases and J by 4 bases, with 18 bases between. CDR3 size: 17 residues. The V gene's germline CDR1 is MRHNA and CDR2 SNTAGT. The CDR3 DNA follows: TGTGCCAGCAGTGACTCGAGGGCCAGCCCGGTGGGCACTGAAGCTTTCTTT. Its translation is CASSDSRASPVGTEAFF.